The next 26 T cell receptor beta chains were all read from a single sample in a study of CD8 T cells in Susac syndrome. Random hexamers were used to reverse transcribe an amount of 0.5 to 1 ug RNA. Each CDR3 protein gets one entry after TCRdb re-called the immunoSEQ multiplex PCR reads with MiXCR. The sample includes under 200,000 distinct CDR3 sequences, under 95% seen only once; the top ten take around 0.079%. Sequencing used CD4+ T cells from PBMCs. The receptors were sampled from a human donor in good health.

This clonotype was seen only once. CDR3 coding DNA: TGTGCCAGCAGTTTATCGGGCAGGGGGGGTCAGCCCCAGCATTTT. Protein sequence: CASSLSGRGGQPQHF. The chain uses TRBV12-3 or TRBV12-4 and TRBJ1-5; the match to TRBD1 covers 7 bases. With 2 bases clipped from V and 6 bases from J, the junction kept 7 bases outside the gene matches. The CDR3 extends over 15 amino acids.

The J gene is TRBJ2-6, the V gene TRBV6-1; 7 bases fit TRBD2. Germline loops: CDR1 MNHNS, CDR2 SASEGT. The CDR3 sequence is 18 residues long. V was clipped by 6 bases and J by 1 base; unmatched bases: 12. In DNA form, the CDR3 reads TGTGCCAGCAGGACCGTTTCGGGGCGGGGGTCTGGGGCCAACGTCCTGACTTTC. It codes for CASRTVSGRGSGANVLTF.

This clonotype occurred a few times. The J gene is TRBJ2-2, the V gene TRBV6-4; D gene ambiguous. Germline CDR1 and CDR2: MRHNA and SNTAGT. The CDR3 consists of 12 residues. V gave up 5 bases and J gave up 2 bases, with 3 bases separating them. CDR3 nucleotide sequence: TGTGCCAGCAGTTCCAACACCGGGGAGCTGTTTTTT. Its protein product is CASSSNTGELFF.

Here the CDR3 reads CASSESGRGDTGELFF. In DNA, the CDR3 is TGTGCCAGCAGTGAGAGCGGGAGGGGAGACACCGGGGAGCTGTTTTTT. The genes are TRBV28 and TRBJ2-2; 10 nucleotides agree with TRBD2. Germline V CDR1 and CDR2: MDHEN, SYDVKM. V trimming: 5 bases; J trimming: 3 bases; junction bases outside the gene matches: 6. CDR3 length: 16 amino acids.

The chain is built from TRBV5-1 and TRBJ2-5; a possible D gene is TRBD1 (5 bases). CDR3 length: 11 amino acids. Germline assignment: CDR1 SGHRS and CDR2 YFSETQ. Between the trimmed V and J ends, which lost 5 bases and 10 bases, there was a span of 12 bases. CDR3 DNA: TGCGCCAGCAGAGGGGTCCAGGACCAGTACTTC. Translation gives CASRGVQDQYF.

V is TRBV30 and J is TRBJ1-3; D is unresolved. From germline, CDR1 is GTSNPN and CDR2 SVGIG (reference sequence). V lost 4 bases, J lost 4 bases, and 8 bases lay in between. This CDR3 is built from 12 residues. Here the CDR3 reads CAWMSGGNTIYF. The DNA for the CDR3 is TGTGCCTGGATGTCTGGGGGAAACACCATATATTTT.

This clonotype came up once. The J gene is TRBJ1-4, the V gene TRBV27; D remains ambiguous. V gave up 8 bases and J gave up 8 bases, with 15 bases separating them. Germline V lookup: CDR1 MNHEY, CDR2 SMNVEV (reference sequence). This CDR3 spans 13 amino acids. Here the CDR3 DNA reads TGTGCCAGCGCGATTAAAGGCGGGGAAAAACTGTTTTTT. It encodes CASAIKGGEKLFF.

This CDR3 reads CASSQTGISTEAFF. The CDR3 bases are TGTGCCAGCAGTCAGACAGGGATAAGCACTGAAGCTTTCTTT. The chain joins TRBV7-2 to TRBJ1-1; 7 bases fit TRBD1. This CDR3 region has 14 residues. The junction had 8 bases not matched to a gene; V was cut back by 6 bases and J by 4 bases. CDR1 and CDR2 from the germline V gene are SGHTA and FQGNSA.

The chain joins TRBV5-1 to TRBJ2-7, with D possibly matching TRBD1 (5 bases). From germline, CDR1 is SGHRS and CDR2 YFSETQ. The CDR3 spans 14 residues. V gave up 3 bases and J gave up 3 bases, with 13 bases separating them. In DNA, the CDR3 is TGCGCCAGCAGCTCCCAGGGTATCCTCTACGAGCAGTACTTC. This sequence encodes CASSSQGILYEQYF.

The chain employs TRBV28 and TRBJ1-5; 10 bases are a match to TRBD1. This CDR3 contains 18 residues. Trimming at V came to 5 bases and at J to 2 bases, leaving 12 bases not matched to a gene. Germline CDR1 is MDHEN and CDR2 is SYDVKM. The CDR3, as DNA: TGTGCCAGCAGTCCATACCGCGACAGGGGGCCGGGCAATCAGCCCCAGCATTTT. Translated: CASSPYRDRGPGNQPQHF.

The rearrangement uses TRBV5-1 and TRBJ2-1; 9 nucleotides agree with TRBD2. CDR3 size: 16 residues. Germline CDR1 is SGHRS and CDR2 is YFSETQ. The V gene end was trimmed by 1 base and the J gene end by 8 bases; junction bases not matched to a gene: 10. The chain's CDR3 is CASSLRASGRKDEQFF. CDR3 coding DNA: TGCGCCAGCAGCTTGAGGGCCAGCGGGAGGAAAGATGAGCAGTTCTTC.

This clonotype was recorded once. V gene TRBV29-1 combines with J gene TRBJ2-2; D unclear. The V gene's germline CDR1 is SQVTM and CDR2 ANQGSEA. This CDR3 contains 13 residues. Trimming took off 5 bases at V and 1 base at J, with 8 bases between the two ends. As DNA, the CDR3 is TGCAGCGTTAGCGAAGGGAACACCGGGGAGCTGTTTTTT. As protein: CSVSEGNTGELFF.

The chain couples TRBV4-3 to TRBJ1-1; unclear D gene. V was shortened by 0 bases and J by 3 bases, with 8 bases between the two germline ends. The CDR3 contains 14 residues. In germline, CDR1 is LGHNA, CDR2 YSLEER. CDR3 nucleotide sequence: TGCGCCAGCAGCCAAGATCGGGCTTACACTGAAGCTTTCTTT. It yields the protein CASSQDRAYTEAFF.

This clonotype was observed a single time. This rearrangement joins TRBV18 to TRBJ1-1; D call uncertain. Trimming left V 1 base short and J 4 bases short, with 10 bases between. The CDR3 contains 14 residues. Germline V gene lookup returns CDR1 KGHSH and CDR2 LQKENI. As DNA, the CDR3 is TGTGCCAGCTCACCACGGGAGGGCCTCACTGAAGCTTTCTTT. This sequence encodes CASSPREGLTEAFF. The variable domain in full, completed from reference TRBV18 and TRBJ1-1, reads NAGVMQNPRHLVRRRGQEARLRCSPMKGHSHVYWYRQLPEEGLKFMVYLQKENIIDESGMPKERFSAEFPKEGPSILRIQQVVRGDSAAYFCASSPREGLTEAFFGQGTRLTVV.

This clonotype was observed once. The genes are TRBV24-1 and TRBJ2-7; 7 nucleotides agree with TRBD1. The CDR3 consists of 15 residues. V lost 5 bases and J lost 4; bases outside the gene matches: 10. The germline gives CDR1 KGHDR, CDR2 SFDVKD. The CDR3 DNA sequence: TGTGCCACCAGTGGAACCGGGACAGCAGAATACGAGCAGTACTTC. As protein: CATSGTGTAEYEQYF.

V gene TRBV5-1 combines with J gene TRBJ2-6; D is undetermined. Germline values: CDR1 SGHRS, CDR2 YFSETQ. With 4 bases removed from V and 2 bases from J, the gap between germline ends came to 7 bases. There are 14 residues in the CDR3. Here the CDR3 reads CASSPVAGANVLTF. The CDR3, as DNA: TGCGCCAGCAGCCCCGTCGCTGGGGCCAACGTCCTGACTTTC.

The J gene is TRBJ2-1, the V gene TRBV12-3 or TRBV12-4; D not resolved. The CDR3 is 14 residues long. V gave up 2 bases and J gave up 3 bases, with 8 bases separating them. For the CDR3, the DNA is TGTGCCAGCAGTTTAAGGGCCGTCTACAATGAGCAGTTCTTC. As protein: CASSLRAVYNEQFF.

The chain uses TRBV7-2 and TRBJ2-5; D not certain. CDR1 is SGHTA, CDR2 FQGNSA, per germline. The CDR3 runs 15 residues. Trimming removed 5 bases from V and 5 bases from J, with 18 bases in between. As DNA, the CDR3 is TGTGCCAGCAGCCAACTAAGGAGTTCCGGGGAGACCCAGTACTTC. Protein sequence: CASSQLRSSGETQYF.

The gene calls are TRBV3-1 and TRBJ1-2, with D unclear. Germline-derived CDR1 and CDR2 are LGHDT and YNNKEL (reference sequence). The CDR3 totals 12 residues. Trimming took 3 bases from V and 7 from J, leaving 9 bases between them. The CDR3 spells CASSHLLGGYTF. Here the CDR3 DNA reads TGTGCCAGCAGCCATTTACTGGGTGGCTACACCTTC.

The J gene is TRBJ1-3, the V gene TRBV10-2; no clear D gene. CDR3 size: 16 residues. Trimming removed 1 base from V and 0 bases from J, with 10 bases in between. Germline V gives CDR1 WSHSY, CDR2 SAAADI. CDR3 protein: CASSEYGPSSGNTIYF. The CDR3 DNA follows: TGCGCCAGCAGTGAGTACGGACCGAGCTCTGGAAACACCATATATTTT.

This chain links TRBV7-2 with TRBJ2-2; TRBD1 agrees at 7 bases. With V trimmed by 5 bases and J by 0 bases, 6 bases remained unmatched. Germline V CDR1 and CDR2: SGHTA, FQGNSA. This CDR3 contains 16 residues. In nucleotides, the CDR3 is TGTGCCAGCAGCGTACAGGGGCAATCGAACACCGGGGAGCTGTTTTTT. It encodes CASSVQGQSNTGELFF.

V usage is TRBV7-8 and J usage is TRBJ1-1; D unclear. CDR3 length: 14 amino acids. V shed 2 bases and J shed 1 base, with 8 bases lying between them. Per the germline V gene, CDR1 is SGHVS and CDR2 is FQNEAQ. The CDR3 region is CASSLRSRNTEAFF. The CDR3 DNA sequence: TGTGCCAGCAGCTTAAGGAGCAGGAACACTGAAGCTTTCTTT.

The chain links TRBV5-1 to TRBJ1-1; tentatively, D is TRBD1 (6 bases). CDR1 and CDR2 from the germline V gene are SGHRS and YFSETQ. With 3 bases removed from V and 4 bases from J, the gap between germline ends came to 13 bases. The CDR3 is 14 amino acids. The CDR3 is CASSWGGGGTEAFF. For the CDR3, the DNA is TGCGCCAGCAGCTGGGGCGGGGGCGGCACTGAAGCTTTCTTT.

The chain links TRBV7-2 to TRBJ1-2; a possible D gene is TRBD1 (5 bases). V was trimmed by 5 bases and J by 1 base, leaving 11 bases between them. Germline V gene lookup returns CDR1 SGHTA and CDR2 FQGNSA. The CDR3 sequence is 14 residues long. This CDR3 is CASSHGGSNYGYTF. CDR3 coding DNA: TGTGCCAGCAGCCACGGGGGGAGTAACTATGGCTACACCTTC.

This chain joins TRBV10-3 and TRBJ2-6; possible D gene TRBD2, 6 bases. The CDR3 sequence is 16 residues long. V was cut by 4 bases and J by 4 bases, with 14 bases left in between. Germline loops: CDR1 ENHRY, CDR2 SYGVKD. CDR3 region: CAISGGGADGANVLTF. CDR3 bases: TGTGCCATCAGTGGAGGAGGGGCTGACGGGGCCAACGTCCTGACTTTC.

V usage is TRBV29-1 and J usage is TRBJ1-1; 12 positions agree with TRBD1. The CDR3 runs 16 residues. J lost 11 bases, V lost 7 bases, and 20 bases had no gene match. The germline gives CDR1 SQVTM, CDR2 ANQGSEA. As DNA, the CDR3 is TGCAGCGCCCCATTGGGGTCCGGGACAGGGGGCCTTCGGGCTTTCTTT. It is translated as CSAPLGSGTGGLRAFF.